This is a list of T cell receptor beta chains from one sample in a study of T cells of healthy individuals. TCRdb reprocessed the 5' RACE reads with MiXCR, giving one entry per CDR3 protein. The table shows 60,000 to 70,000 distinct CDR3 sequences, with 15% to 20% occurring only once. These receptors all come from a human donor in good health. CDR3s include the opening cysteine and the closing phenylalanine or tryptophan. D genes are given only for firm matches. Expanded clones are given a class, and other clones once, few, many or no size at all.

D,J,size,V,CDR3,DNA
.,TRBJ2-5,few,TRBV6-6,CASSYVGEETQYF,TGTGCCAGCAGTTACGTTGGAGAAGAGACCCAGTACTTC
.,TRBJ1-4,.,TRBV18,CASSPATGSNEKLFF,TGTGCCAGCTCACCCGCGACAGGCTCTAATGAAAAACTGTTTTTT
.,TRBJ2-3,.,TRBV9,CASSLRGGSTDTQYF,TGTGCCAGCAGCCTCCGAGGGGGTAGCACAGATACGCAGTATTTT
.,TRBJ2-1,few,TRBV7-2,CASSLDLVSSYNEQFF,TGTGCCAGCAGCTTAGACCTCGTAAGCTCCTACAATGAGCAGTTCTTC
TRBD1,TRBJ1-5,many,TRBV20-1,CSAGQGGNQPQHF,TGCAGTGCTGGACAGGGGGGCAATCAGCCCCAGCATTTT
.,TRBJ2-7,.,TRBV10-3,CAISDPGLTLYEQYF,TGTGCCATCAGTGATCCAGGGTTGACCCTCTACGAGCAGTACTTC
TRBD2,TRBJ2-1,.,TRBV5-1,CASSPSSGRGNEQFF,TGCGCCAGCAGCCCTTCTAGCGGGAGGGGTAATGAGCAGTTCTTC
.,TRBJ1-1,.,TRBV4-1,CASSQDKEQPRAENTEAFF,TGCGCCAGCAGCCAAGATAAAGAACAGCCCAGAGCGGAGAACACTGAAGCTTTCTTT
TRBD1,TRBJ2-2,many,TRBV9,CASSPRQGTGELFF,TGTGCCAGCAGCCCGCGACAGGGCACCGGGGAGCTGTTTTTT
.,TRBJ2-5,.,TRBV6-2/TRBV6-3,CASSRQETQYF,TGTGCCAGCAGTCGCCAAGAGACCCAGTACTTC
.,TRBJ2-7,.,TRBV5-1,CASSLGGYEQYF,TGCGCCAGCAGCTTGGGGGGGTACGAGCAGTACTTC
TRBD2,TRBJ2-1,few,TRBV7-6,CASSLYTGGLHNEQFF,TGTGCCAGCAGCTTATATACGGGGGGGCTCCACAATGAGCAGTTCTTC
.,TRBJ2-1,.,TRBV7-8,CASSFSDEQFF,TGTGCCAGCAGCTTTTCCGATGAGCAGTTCTTC
TRBD2,TRBJ2-1,.,TRBV9,CASSLGTSGYNEQFF,TGTGCCAGCAGCCTAGGGACTAGCGGTTACAATGAGCAGTTCTTC
TRBD1,TRBJ2-3,few,TRBV20-1,CSAYRGQADTQYF,TGCAGTGCTTACAGGGGGCAGGCAGATACGCAGTATTTT
TRBD2,TRBJ2-5,many,TRBV29-1,CSAGMGRGETQYF,TGCAGCGCGGGAATGGGGAGGGGAGAGACCCAGTACTTC
.,TRBJ1-1,many,TRBV20-1,CSAIGGAGTEAFF,TGCAGTGCGATTGGGGGGGCAGGCACTGAAGCTTTCTTT
.,TRBJ1-1,many,TRBV7-9,CASSWTPNTEAFF,TGTGCCAGCAGTTGGACACCGAACACTGAAGCTTTCTTT
.,TRBJ2-5,.,TRBV20-1,CSASRQSNQETQYF,TGCAGTGCCAGTAGGCAATCCAATCAAGAGACCCAGTACTTC
TRBD1,TRBJ2-3,.,TRBV20-1,CSAHSTVSGGGTDTQYF,TGCAGTGCTCACTCCACGGTGTCAGGGGGCGGTACAGATACGCAGTATTTT
.,TRBJ2-2,.,TRBV2,CASSGYSLAGELFF,TGTGCCAGCAGTGGGTACTCCCTCGCCGGGGAGCTGTTTTTT
TRBD1,TRBJ1-1,many,TRBV7-2,CASSRGQANTEAFF,TGTGCCAGCAGCCGAGGACAGGCAAACACTGAAGCTTTCTTT
.,TRBJ2-1,.,TRBV25-1,CASTSGQGNEQFF,TGTGCCAGCACGTCGGGACAAGGCAATGAGCAGTTCTTC
.,TRBJ1-1,many,TRBV29-1,CSVNREINTEAFF,TGCAGCGTCAACAGGGAGATTAACACTGAAGCTTTCTTT
.,TRBJ2-1,once,TRBV7-9,CASSLALMVWGSYNEQFF,TGTGCCAGCAGCTTAGCGCTAATGGTTTGGGGTTCCTACAATGAGCAGTTCTTC
.,TRBJ2-3,many,TRBV11-2,CASSSSRLTADTQYF,TGTGCCAGCAGCTCCTCGAGACTAACAGCAGATACGCAGTATTTT
TRBD2,TRBJ2-2,.,TRBV20-1,CSIRLAGTGELFF,TGCAGCATAAGACTAGCGGGCACCGGGGAGCTGTTTTTT
.,TRBJ2-7,few,TRBV7-9,CASSLGGPSHSEQYF,TGTGCCAGCAGCTTAGGGGGGCCTTCCCACTCCGAGCAGTACTTC
.,TRBJ2-1,many,TRBV20-1,CSAMEVGPNNEQFF,TGCAGTGCTATGGAAGTAGGGCCGAACAATGAGCAGTTCTTC
TRBD2,TRBJ2-1,few,TRBV2,CASSSPGLKVGEQFF,TGTGCCAGCAGCTCGCCGGGACTAAAGGTCGGTGAGCAGTTCTTC
TRBD2,TRBJ2-7,few,TRBV12-3/TRBV12-4,CASSLTSGTSPYEQYF,TGTGCCAGCAGTTTAACCTCCGGGACTAGCCCCTACGAGCAGTACTTC
.,TRBJ1-1,.,TRBV11-2,CASSLPQSPPEAFF,TGTGCCAGCAGCTTACCACAGTCTCCACCTGAAGCTTTCTTT